Listed below are T cell receptor beta chains from one sample, sequenced in a study of CD8 T cells in Susac syndrome. TCRdb recomputed calls from the immunoSEQ multiplex PCR reads with MiXCR, one row per CDR3 protein. The sample includes 150,000 to 200,000 distinct CDR3 sequences, roughly nine tenths seen only once; the top ten take around 0.085%. The sample comprised CD4+ T cells from PBMCs. These receptors came from a human donor with Susac syndrome. The CDR3 runs from the conserved cysteine through the conserved F or W. The order of the fields is D gene, J gene, V gene, clone size, CDR3 protein, CDR3 DNA. A D gene is named only where the DNA matches it firmly. A row's size may be missing; if present it is once, few, many or a size class.

D gene: .
J gene: TRBJ1-2
V gene: TRBV19
clone size: .
CDR3 protein: CASSAQRPGTSPNYGYTF
CDR3 DNA: TGTGCCAGTAGTGCCCAGAGGCCCGGGACATCCCCTAACTATGGCTACACCTTC

D gene: TRBD1
J gene: TRBJ2-7
V gene: TRBV19
clone size: .
CDR3 protein: CASHHRDRTYEQYF
CDR3 DNA: TGTGCCAGTCACCACCGGGACAGGACCTACGAGCAGTACTTC

D gene: TRBD1
J gene: TRBJ2-7
V gene: TRBV3-1
clone size: few
CDR3 protein: CASSPRTGDYEQYF
CDR3 DNA: TGTGCCAGCAGCCCCCGGACAGGGGACTACGAGCAGTACTTC

D gene: .
J gene: TRBJ2-5
V gene: TRBV30
clone size: .
CDR3 protein: CAWSPEETQYF
CDR3 DNA: TGTGCCTGGAGTCCCGAAGAGACCCAGTACTTC

D gene: .
J gene: TRBJ2-1
V gene: TRBV27
clone size: .
CDR3 protein: CASSLRKAGSSYNEQFF
CDR3 DNA: TGTGCCAGCAGTTTAAGGAAGGCGGGGAGCTCCTACAATGAGCAGTTCTTC

D gene: TRBD1
J gene: TRBJ1-3
V gene: TRBV3-1
clone size: .
CDR3 protein: CASSPGQGDGNTIYF
CDR3 DNA: TGTGCCAGCAGCCCGGGACAGGGTGATGGAAACACCATATATTTT

D gene: TRBD2
J gene: TRBJ2-5
V gene: TRBV3-1
clone size: .
CDR3 protein: CASSPSELAGAGETQYF
CDR3 DNA: TGTGCCAGCAGCCCCTCGGAGTTAGCGGGAGCGGGGGAGACCCAGTACTTC

D gene: .
J gene: TRBJ2-7
V gene: TRBV3-1
clone size: .
CDR3 protein: CASSQGSGVIYEQYF
CDR3 DNA: TGTGCCAGCAGCCAAGGGTCAGGGGTGATCTACGAGCAGTACTTC

D gene: .
J gene: TRBJ2-5
V gene: TRBV6-1
clone size: .
CDR3 protein: CASRETSAETQYF
CDR3 DNA: TGTGCCAGCAGAGAAACATCAGCCGAGACCCAGTACTTC

D gene: .
J gene: TRBJ1-1
V gene: TRBV7-9
clone size: once
CDR3 protein: CASSSRNTEAFF
CDR3 DNA: TGTGCCAGCAGCTCCAGAAACACTGAAGCTTTCTTT

D gene: TRBD1
J gene: TRBJ2-1
V gene: TRBV19
clone size: once
CDR3 protein: CASSIDLGTGEQFF
CDR3 DNA: TGTGCCAGTAGTATAGATCTCGGGACAGGTGAGCAGTTCTTC

D gene: .
J gene: TRBJ2-2
V gene: TRBV14
clone size: .
CDR3 protein: CASSQWSITISPGELFF
CDR3 DNA: TGTGCCAGCAGCCAATGGAGTATAACGATTTCCCCCGGGGAGCTGTTTTTT

D gene: .
J gene: TRBJ1-2
V gene: TRBV30
clone size: once
CDR3 protein: CARWAQNYGYTF
CDR3 DNA: TGTGCCCGGTGGGCGCAAAACTATGGCTACACCTTC

D gene: .
J gene: TRBJ1-6
V gene: TRBV20-1
clone size: .
CDR3 protein: CSARDREGANNSPLHF
CDR3 DNA: TGCAGTGCTAGAGACCGGGAGGGTGCTAACAATTCACCCCTCCACTTT

D gene: TRBD1
J gene: TRBJ2-5
V gene: TRBV4-1
clone size: .
CDR3 protein: CASRGPGQGQETQYF
CDR3 DNA: TGCGCCAGCAGGGGCCCGGGACAGGGCCAAGAGACCCAGTACTTC

D gene: .
J gene: TRBJ2-7
V gene: TRBV6-5
clone size: .
CDR3 protein: CASSYSTGPSYEQYF
CDR3 DNA: TGTGCCAGCAGTTACTCTACCGGGCCCTCCTACGAGCAGTACTTC

D gene: .
J gene: TRBJ2-7
V gene: TRBV20-1
clone size: .
CDR3 protein: CSASFEGTYEQYF
CDR3 DNA: TGCAGTGCTAGCTTTGAGGGGACCTACGAGCAGTACTTC

D gene: TRBD1
J gene: TRBJ2-1
V gene: TRBV19
clone size: .
CDR3 protein: CASHRDRGYNEQFF
CDR3 DNA: TGTGCCAGCCACCGGGACAGGGGGTACAATGAGCAGTTCTTC

D gene: .
J gene: TRBJ2-1
V gene: TRBV12-3/TRBV12-4
clone size: once
CDR3 protein: CASSLSGGGRFYNEQFF
CDR3 DNA: TGTGCCAGCAGTTTATCTGGGGGGGGGCGATTCTACAATGAGCAGTTCTTC

D gene: TRBD2
J gene: TRBJ2-3
V gene: TRBV4-2
clone size: .
CDR3 protein: CASSQEFIGLAGTVDTQYF
CDR3 DNA: TGTGCCAGCAGCCAAGAGTTTATAGGACTAGCGGGGACCGTGGATACGCAGTATTTT

D gene: TRBD1
J gene: TRBJ2-2
V gene: TRBV9
clone size: .
CDR3 protein: CARLRPGQPSQNTGELFF
CDR3 DNA: TGTGCCAGGCTCCGACCGGGACAGCCGAGCCAGAACACCGGGGAGCTGTTTTTT

D gene: TRBD2
J gene: TRBJ2-1
V gene: TRBV6-4
clone size: .
CDR3 protein: CASSVGLAGGQDEQFF
CDR3 DNA: TGTGCCAGCAGTGTGGGACTAGCGGGGGGGCAGGATGAGCAGTTCTTC

D gene: TRBD1
J gene: TRBJ2-5
V gene: TRBV14
clone size: .
CDR3 protein: CASSVGQWRETQYF
CDR3 DNA: TGTGCCAGCAGCGTGGGACAGTGGAGAGAGACCCAGTACTTC

D gene: .
J gene: TRBJ1-1
V gene: TRBV18
clone size: few
CDR3 protein: CASSLTTEAFF
CDR3 DNA: TGTGCCAGCTCCCTTACCACTGAAGCTTTCTTT

D gene: .
J gene: TRBJ2-1
V gene: TRBV19
clone size: .
CDR3 protein: CASGGGAQGNEQFF
CDR3 DNA: TGTGCCAGTGGCGGGGGCGCCCAGGGCAATGAGCAGTTCTTC

D gene: TRBD1
J gene: TRBJ1-5
V gene: TRBV12-3/TRBV12-4
clone size: .
CDR3 protein: CASSLLDRGNQPQHF
CDR3 DNA: TGTGCCAGCAGTTTACTTGACAGGGGCAATCAGCCCCAGCATTTT

D gene: .
J gene: TRBJ1-6
V gene: TRBV20-1
clone size: .
CDR3 protein: CSARDPTGRSPLHF
CDR3 DNA: TGCAGTGCTAGAGATCCGACAGGCCGGTCACCCCTCCACTTT

D gene: TRBD2
J gene: TRBJ2-3
V gene: TRBV20-1
clone size: .
CDR3 protein: CSARGTSGRADTDTQYF
CDR3 DNA: TGCAGTGCTAGAGGGACTAGCGGGAGGGCCGACACAGATACGCAGTATTTT

D gene: .
J gene: TRBJ2-4
V gene: TRBV20-1
clone size: .
CDR3 protein: CSARSPRENIQYF
CDR3 DNA: TGCAGTGCTAGATCCCCTAGAGAGAACATTCAGTACTTC

D gene: TRBD2
J gene: TRBJ2-5
V gene: TRBV24-1
clone size: .
CDR3 protein: CATSGPGGQETQYF
CDR3 DNA: TGTGCCACCAGTGGTCCCGGGGGGCAAGAGACCCAGTACTTC

D gene: .
J gene: TRBJ1-6
V gene: TRBV7-2
clone size: .
CDR3 protein: CASSLVGAEVYNSPLHF
CDR3 DNA: TGTGCCAGCAGCTTAGTCGGGGCGGAAGTCTATAATTCACCCCTCCACTTT

D gene: .
J gene: TRBJ2-1
V gene: TRBV12-3/TRBV12-4
clone size: .
CDR3 protein: CASSSGTYNEQFF
CDR3 DNA: TGTGCCAGCAGCTCCGGGACATACAATGAGCAGTTCTTC

D gene: TRBD2
J gene: TRBJ2-1
V gene: TRBV20-1
clone size: .
CDR3 protein: CSARGTSGNNEQFF
CDR3 DNA: TGCAGTGCTCGGGGGACTAGCGGGAACAATGAGCAGTTCTTC

D gene: TRBD2
J gene: TRBJ2-2
V gene: TRBV9
clone size: .
CDR3 protein: CASNPQRGGNTGELFF
CDR3 DNA: TGTGCCAGCAACCCCCAGCGGGGGGGCAACACCGGGGAGCTGTTTTTT

D gene: TRBD2
J gene: TRBJ2-3
V gene: TRBV6-1
clone size: few
CDR3 protein: CASSSGGIDTQYF
CDR3 DNA: TGTGCCAGCAGCTCGGGGGGAATAGATACGCAGTATTTT

D gene: .
J gene: TRBJ1-4
V gene: TRBV5-4
clone size: .
CDR3 protein: CASSPDPVATNEKLFF
CDR3 DNA: TGTGCCAGCAGCCCCGACCCAGTTGCAACTAATGAAAAACTGTTTTTT

D gene: .
J gene: TRBJ1-4
V gene: TRBV29-1
clone size: .
CDR3 protein: CSVEGGQANEKLFF
CDR3 DNA: TGCAGCGTTGAAGGGGGTCAGGCTAATGAAAAACTGTTTTTT

D gene: .
J gene: TRBJ2-5
V gene: TRBV18
clone size: once
CDR3 protein: CASSPPSLQETQYF
CDR3 DNA: TGTGCCAGCTCACCACCGTCTCTACAAGAGACCCAGTACTTC

D gene: .
J gene: TRBJ2-7
V gene: TRBV7-8
clone size: .
CDR3 protein: CASSLADVYEQYF
CDR3 DNA: TGTGCCAGCAGCTTAGCCGACGTATACGAGCAGTACTTC

D gene: .
J gene: TRBJ1-5
V gene: TRBV20-1
clone size: .
CDR3 protein: CSATDSGNQPQHF
CDR3 DNA: TGCAGTGCTACGGACAGTGGTAATCAGCCCCAGCATTTT

D gene: .
J gene: TRBJ1-5
V gene: TRBV4-1
clone size: .
CDR3 protein: CASSQGGFGNQPQHF
CDR3 DNA: TGCGCCAGCAGCCAAGGAGGGTTCGGCAATCAGCCCCAGCATTTT

D gene: .
J gene: TRBJ1-2
V gene: TRBV3-1
clone size: .
CDR3 protein: CASSQDAAGRNSGYTF
CDR3 DNA: TGTGCCAGCAGCCAAGACGCGGCAGGACGAAATAGTGGCTACACCTTC

D gene: TRBD1
J gene: TRBJ2-4
V gene: TRBV3-1
clone size: .
CDR3 protein: CASSQERGLAKNIQYF
CDR3 DNA: TGTGCCAGCAGCCAAGAAAGGGGGCTGGCCAAAAACATTCAGTACTTC

D gene: .
J gene: TRBJ2-7
V gene: TRBV11-2
clone size: .
CDR3 protein: CASSIDSFKSEQYF
CDR3 DNA: TGTGCCAGCAGCATTGACTCCTTCAAGAGTGAGCAGTACTTC

D gene: .
J gene: TRBJ2-3
V gene: TRBV18
clone size: .
CDR3 protein: CASSPPGGQIDTQYF
CDR3 DNA: TGTGCCAGCTCACCACCCGGGGGGCAAATTGATACGCAGTATTTT

D gene: .
J gene: TRBJ1-3
V gene: TRBV20-1
clone size: .
CDR3 protein: CSSKGAGNTIYF
CDR3 DNA: TGCAGTTCGAAGGGGGCTGGAAACACCATATATTTT

D gene: .
J gene: TRBJ1-5
V gene: TRBV7-2
clone size: once
CDR3 protein: CASSLRGRDLQPQHF
CDR3 DNA: TGTGCCAGCAGCTTACGGGGCCGGGATTTACAGCCCCAGCATTTT

D gene: TRBD2
J gene: TRBJ2-3
V gene: TRBV7-9
clone size: .
CDR3 protein: CASSLGTSASSTDTQYF
CDR3 DNA: TGTGCCAGCAGCTTGGGGACTAGCGCGTCTAGCACAGATACGCAGTATTTT

D gene: .
J gene: TRBJ2-2
V gene: TRBV29-1
clone size: .
CDR3 protein: CSSGELNTGELFF
CDR3 DNA: TGCAGCTCTGGTGAGCTAAACACCGGGGAGCTGTTTTTT

D gene: .
J gene: TRBJ2-1
V gene: TRBV29-1
clone size: .
CDR3 protein: CSVGGWDEQFF
CDR3 DNA: TGCAGCGTTGGGGGCTGGGATGAGCAGTTCTTC

D gene: .
J gene: TRBJ2-7
V gene: TRBV2
clone size: few
CDR3 protein: CASMGRGIYEQYF
CDR3 DNA: TGTGCCAGCATGGGCAGGGGAATTTACGAGCAGTACTTC